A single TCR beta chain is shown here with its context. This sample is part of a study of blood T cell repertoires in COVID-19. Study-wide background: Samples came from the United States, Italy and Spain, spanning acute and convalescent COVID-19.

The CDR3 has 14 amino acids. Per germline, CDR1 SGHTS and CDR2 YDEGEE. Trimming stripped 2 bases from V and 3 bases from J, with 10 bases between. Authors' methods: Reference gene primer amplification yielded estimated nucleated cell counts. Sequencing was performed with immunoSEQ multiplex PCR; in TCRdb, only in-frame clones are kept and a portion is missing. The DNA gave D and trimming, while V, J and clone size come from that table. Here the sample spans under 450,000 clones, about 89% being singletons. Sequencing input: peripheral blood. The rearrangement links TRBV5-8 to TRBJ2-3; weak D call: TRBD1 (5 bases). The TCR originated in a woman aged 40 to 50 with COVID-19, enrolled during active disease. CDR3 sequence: CASSFRVGTDTQYF. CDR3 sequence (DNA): TGTGCCAGCAGCTTCAGGGTGGGTACAGATACGCAGTATTTT.